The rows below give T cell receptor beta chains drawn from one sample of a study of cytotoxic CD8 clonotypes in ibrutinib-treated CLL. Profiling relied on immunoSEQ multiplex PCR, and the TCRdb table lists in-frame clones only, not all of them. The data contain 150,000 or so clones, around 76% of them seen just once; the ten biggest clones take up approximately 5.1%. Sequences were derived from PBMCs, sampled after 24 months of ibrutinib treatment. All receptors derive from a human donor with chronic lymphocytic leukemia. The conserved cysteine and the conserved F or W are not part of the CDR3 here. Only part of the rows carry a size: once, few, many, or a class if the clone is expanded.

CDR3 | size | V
SAPGVDTQY | - | TRBV20-1
ASTTGTTNTGELF | - | TRBV2
ASSLDQETQY | many | TRBV7-9
ASSPKGWQETQY | - | TRBV11-2
ASSPAGTHYEQY | - | TRBV28
ASSARPGEKLF | - | TRBV6-4
ASSAGGLQETQY | - | TRBV18
ASSEAEGATNYGYT | - | TRBV6-1
ASSFQGTDTQY | - | TRBV5-1
ASSRDLNTEAF | - | TRBV7-2
ASSPWGRGDQPQH | - | TRBV5-8
ASSPLEGVRHGYT | once | TRBV4-3
ASSLVGARWGYT | - | TRBV13
ASSRDNLGYT | - | TRBV6-5
ASSPLLGPAFPTQY | - | TRBV5-1
ASSPGGGHTEAF | - | TRBV18
ASSLGPTVSQPQH | - | TRBV5-1
ASTPSTHPGDEQF | - | TRBV19
ASSGGGNEKLF | - | TRBV28
ASSELGRKDTQY | - | TRBV2
ASSQESWGAGETQY | - | TRBV4-3
ASSTTGSYNEQF | - | TRBV11-3
ASSLQGVHEQY | - | TRBV11-1
ASSPGDQETQY | - | TRBV18
ASSWDRGPLPSTEAF | - | TRBV9
ASSFQGLADTDTQY | - | TRBV7-6
ASSFGGEIYEQY | - | TRBV7-8
ASSLEVGGVGETQY | - | TRBV7-9
ASSLGQQDTQY | - | TRBV7-9
ASRRAGQHTQY | - | TRBV5-4
ASSLDRAAAF | - | TRBV6-5
ASSLGASKQETQY | - | TRBV7-2
ASSYRGQGGYEQY | - | TRBV6-5
ASSRTTPPGTQY | - | TRBV7-2
ASSYLSDHEQY | - | TRBV6-5
ASARAGDGELF | - | TRBV19
ASSLLSGIYEQY | - | TRBV28
ASSHGHDPSYEQY | - | TRBV4-1
ASSLERNTEAF | - | TRBV7-3
ASPPFGVVTDTQY | - | TRBV28
ASSTSGGRDTQY | - | TRBV7-2
ASSPRDQEGYT | - | TRBV18
ASSLGADTQY | - | TRBV7-9
ASTTGVEQY | - | TRBV7-9
ASSYSGHSYEQY | - | TRBV6-5
ASRAGISYEQY | - | TRBV19
ASSLGLTETQY | - | TRBV11-2
ASSRQRYTQY | few | TRBV7-2
ASSSPLQHQF | once | TRBV7-3
ASSKRVGQREGRDIQY | - | TRBV21-1
ASSVGGSGVRETQY | - | TRBV9
ASSQDRVGQPQH | - | TRBV4-2
ASSTPRQGSYEQY | - | TRBV19
ASTRWGQEDEQY | - | TRBV6-1
ASSPAGHGDTQY | - | TRBV9
ASSPPGYGYT | - | TRBV7-9
ASSSKTPSGANVLT | - | TRBV9
AWSNGGDDSPLH | - | TRBV30
ASSIARDRVGDQPQH | - | TRBV19